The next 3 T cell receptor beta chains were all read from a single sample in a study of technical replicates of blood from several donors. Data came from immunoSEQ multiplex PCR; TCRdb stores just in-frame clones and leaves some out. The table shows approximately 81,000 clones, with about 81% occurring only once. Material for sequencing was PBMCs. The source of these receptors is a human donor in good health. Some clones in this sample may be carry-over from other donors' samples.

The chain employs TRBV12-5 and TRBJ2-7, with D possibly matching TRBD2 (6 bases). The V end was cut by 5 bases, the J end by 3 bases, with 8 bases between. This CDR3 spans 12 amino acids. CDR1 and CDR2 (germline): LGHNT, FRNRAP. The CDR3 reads CASGPSDYEQYF. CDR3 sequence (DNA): TGTGCTAGTGGTCCTAGCGACTACGAGCAGTACTTC.

CDR3 region: CAISAGTSGTDTQYF. The CDR3, as DNA: TGTGCCATCAGTGCGGGGACTAGCGGCACAGATACGCAGTATTTT. The chain links TRBV10-3 to TRBJ2-3, with 10 bases lining up with TRBD2. V lost 4 bases to trimming and J lost 1 base; unmatched junction nucleotides: 2. The CDR3 is 15 residues long. Germline V gives CDR1 ENHRY, CDR2 SYGVKD.

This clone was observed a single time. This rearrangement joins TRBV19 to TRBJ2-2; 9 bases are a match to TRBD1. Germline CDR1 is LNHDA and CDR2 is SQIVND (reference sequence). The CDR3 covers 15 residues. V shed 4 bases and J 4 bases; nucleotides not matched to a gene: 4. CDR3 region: CASSNRDRVTGELFF. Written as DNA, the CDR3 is TGTGCCAGTAGTAACCGGGACAGGGTCACCGGGGAGCTGTTTTTT.